This TCR beta chain was identified in a study of blood T cell repertoires in COVID-19. Study summary: Sample material is recorded as cDNA or gDNA derived from T cells, B-cell-depleted T cells, or PBMCs.

This CDR3 has 14 residues. Trimming shortened V by 3 bases and J by 0 bases, and 9 bases separated the two germline ends. Germline V gives CDR1 ENHRY, CDR2 SYGVKD. Clones were read by immunoSEQ multiplex PCR, and TCRdb kept only the in-frame ones, dropping some. The data show about 150,000 clones, 85% to 90% seen once. Source material: peripheral blood. The V call is TRBV10-3, the J call TRBJ2-7; the D is unclear. The source of this sequence is a middle-aged woman with acute or convalescent COVID-19. CDR3 coding DNA: TGTGCCATCAGTGACCCACAAAGCTCCTACGAGCAGTACTTC. This codes for CAISDPQSSYEQYF.